The TCR beta chain described here comes from a study of T cells in localized non-small cell lung cancer. General study results and limits: In uninvolved adjacent lung, T cell clonality reached its highest value, exceeding tumor. Adjacent lung had a median approximately 57 of the 100 largest tumor clones.

TCRdb's copy holds only in-frame clones and misses some; the assay was immunoSEQ multiplex PCR. Of approximately 54,000 clones in the sample, roughly four fifths were seen once. The germline gives CDR1 SGHRS, CDR2 YFSETQ. The ends were cut back, 0 bases at V and 2 bases at J, with 9 bases in the middle. CDR3 length equals 14 residues. For this clone: What it binds is unknown. Distinct nucleotide sequences in the sample also encode this CDR3.

The sample in question was peripheral blood, obtained before any cancer treatment. This clonotype was obtained from a female donor older than 55 with stage II squamous cell lung carcinoma. This chain uses TRBV5-1 with TRBJ2-7; no clear D gene. The CDR3 nucleotides read TGCGCCAGCAGCTTGGTTGTCAGCCCCTACGAGCAGTACTTC. Its translation: CASSLVVSPYEQYF. Looking up the rest from reference TRBV5-1 and TRBJ2-7 gives the full variable domain: KAGVTQTPRYLIKTRGQQVTLSCSPISGHRSVSWYQQTPGQGLQFLFEYFSETQRNKGNFPGRFSGRQFSNSRSEMNVSTLELGDSALYLCASSLVVSPYEQYFGPGTRLTVT.